These 21 T cell receptor beta chains share one sample of origin, sequenced in a study of blood T cells in healthy people across ages. Primers used in a second PCR of roughly 6 to 11 cycles were a sample-barcoded 5' primer and a J-beta primer mix. TCRdb ran MiXCR on the 5' RACE reads and lists one entry per CDR3 protein. This table has about 930,000 distinct CDR3 sequences, roughly 28% appearing once. These data also featured in a second study, about T cells of mothers and their children.

Sample: blood. These receptors were obtained from a woman aged 40 to 49 in good health.

This clonotype was counted ten times or more. The chain combines TRBV9 with TRBJ2-7; D is uncertain. Germline lookup yields CDR1 SGDLS and CDR2 YYNGEE. CDR3 length equals 13 residues. V gave up 0 bases and J gave up 1 base, with 5 bases separating them. CDR3: CASSVGGSYEQYF. CDR3 in DNA: TGTGCCAGCAGCGTAGGGGGATCCTACGAGCAGTACTTC.

The sample holds many counts of this clonotype. This rearrangement joins TRBV18 to TRBJ2-7; no definite D call. Germline CDR1 and CDR2: KGHSH and LQKENI. The V and J ends lost 4 bases and 3 bases respectively, with 7 bases between them. The CDR3 consists of 12 residues. CDR3 nucleotides: TGTGCCAGCTCACTTGAACACTACGAGCAGTACTTC. It is translated as CASSLEHYEQYF.

The chain recombines TRBV7-3 with TRBJ1-2, with D possibly being TRBD1 (5 bases). Trimming took 10 bases from V and 0 from J, leaving 12 bases between them. The CDR3 covers 13 residues. Germline V lookup: CDR1 SGHTA, CDR2 FQGTGA. CDR3 region: CANFDSPNYGYTF. CDR3 DNA sequence: TGTGCCAACTTCGACAGCCCTAACTATGGCTACACCTTC.

The J gene is TRBJ1-1, the V gene TRBV27, with D unresolved. Trimming took 6 bases from V and 10 from J, leaving 18 bases between them. CDR1 MNHEY and CDR2 SMNVEV come from the germline V gene (reference sequence). CDR3 length equals 13 residues. CDR3 sequence: CASRSVSDPSAFF. The CDR3 DNA reads TGTGCCAGCAGGTCGGTTTCGGACCCGTCAGCTTTCTTT.

A word on this clonotype: A junction boundary mismatches the germline segment, possibly from a read error. The gene calls are TRBV5-1 and TRBJ2-5, with 10 bases that match TRBD1. The tail of the sequence fits TRBJ2-7 better, so the J call may be wrong. Germline assignment: CDR1 SGHRS and CDR2 YFSETQ. The CDR3 has 14 residues. DNA of the CDR3: TGCGTCAGCAGCTTCGGGACAGGGGCCTACGAGCAGTACTTC. This translates into CVSSFGTGAYEQYF.

This chain uses TRBV9 with TRBJ2-1; 8 nucleotides line up with TRBD2. The end of the DNA fits TRBJ2-7 better, so the J call may be wrong. CDR3 length equals 16 residues. CDR1 is SGDLS and CDR2 is YYNGEE in the germline V gene. The CDR3 nucleotides are TGTGCCAGCAGCGTAGTAGCGGGGAGCTCCTACAATGAGCAGTACTTC. It yields the protein CASSVVAGSSYNEQYF.

In the case of this clonotype: The conserved closing phenylalanine or tryptophan is absent in this CDR3, likely reflecting a read error. The chain joins TRBV6-6 to TRBJ1-3; no clear D. The CDR3 has 17 residues. The germline V and J ends were trimmed by 6 bases and 0 bases, with 18 bases remaining between them. Germline CDR1 reads MNHNY; CDR2 reads SVGAGI (reference sequence). CDR3: CASRPGVRGVSGNTIYL. CDR3 sequence (DNA): TGTGCCAGCAGGCCCGGGGTGCGCGGGGTCTCTGGAAACACCATATATTTG.

In its sample, this clonotype was seen a few times. CDR3 in amino acids: CASSRDQGTYGYTF. The CDR3 DNA is TGTGCCAGCAGCCGAGACCAGGGAACCTATGGCTACACCTTC. J is TRBJ1-2 and V is TRBV7-2; the D gene is possibly TRBD1 (5 bases). V lost 5 bases and J lost 4, with 14 bases in between. This CDR3 has 14 amino acids. Germline lookup yields CDR1 SGHTA and CDR2 FQGNSA.

The chain combines TRBV12-3 or TRBV12-4 with TRBJ1-4; TRBD1 matches at 7 bases. After removal of 6 bases from V and 5 bases from J, the junction contained 6 bases not matched to a gene. There are 14 residues in the CDR3. The CDR3 here is CASRLTGTNEKLFF. The CDR3 DNA reads as TGTGCCAGCAGGTTGACAGGGACCAATGAAAAACTGTTTTTT.

As regards this clonotype: Being one base from a much bigger clone, this may be a read error. The chain links TRBV7-2 to TRBJ2-7, with a tentative D call TRBD2 (7 bases). V was trimmed by 5 bases and J by 5 bases, leaving 19 bases between them. The CDR3 loop spans 15 amino acids. Germline-derived CDR1 and CDR2 are SGHTA and FQGNSA. The CDR3 sequence: CASSPPGGQIHEQYF. In nucleotides, the CDR3 is TGTGCCAGCAGCCCCCCGGGGGGCCAAATACACGAGCAGTACTTC.

This clonotype was seen repeatedly, ten times or more. The rearrangement joins TRBV29-1 to TRBJ2-7; D is unresolved. The CDR3 has 13 amino acids. Per germline, CDR1 SQVTM and CDR2 ANQGSEA. V was trimmed by 3 bases and J by 7 bases, leaving 16 bases between them. CDR3 bases: TGCAGCGTTGAGGTCGGTTGGGGTCGGGAGCAGTACTTC. Residues: CSVEVGWGREQYF.

The chain has TRBV5-1 and TRBJ1-6; D unclear. The V end was cut by 1 base, the J end by 7 bases, with 9 bases between. This CDR3 is 14 amino acids long. Germline V gene lookup returns CDR1 SGHRS and CDR2 YFSETQ. CDR3 DNA: TGCGCCAGCAGCTTGAGGGCAGCGAATTCACCCCTCCACTTT. Protein sequence: CASSLRAANSPLHF.

This clonotype was counted once. This chain links TRBV2 with TRBJ2-5; no clear D. The last part of the DNA fits TRBJ2-7 better; the J call may be wrong. The CDR3 length is 11 residues. Germline V lookup: CDR1 SNHLY, CDR2 FYNNEI. The CDR3 spells CASRRSLEQYF. CDR3 in DNA: TGTGCCAGTCGGAGAAGCCTCGAGCAGTACTTC.

To note about this clonotype: Its ends do not fully match the called genes, so a read error is possible. The chain combines TRBV2 with TRBJ2-3; tentative D call: TRBD2 (5 bases). Germline lookup yields CDR1 SNHLY and CDR2 FYNNEI. CDR3 size: 15 residues. The CDR3 nucleotides read TGTGCCAGCAGGGCTGGACTCCCCGGTGGAGATGCGCAGTATTTT. Translated, it gives CASRAGLPGGDAQYF. Using reference TRBV2 and TRBJ2-3 for the parts outside the CDR3, the full variable domain is EPEVTQTPSHQVTQMGQEVILRCVPISNHLYFYWYRQILGQKVEFLVSFYNNEISEKSEIFDDQFSVERPDGSNFTLKIRSTKLEDSAMYFCASRAGLPGGDAQYFGPGTRLTVL.

A remark on this clonotype: A read error is possible here, since a much larger clone lies one base away. V and J are TRBV28 and TRBJ2-7; 7 bases line up with TRBD1. Gene TRBJ2-4 matches the end of the DNA better, so the J call may be wrong. The CDR3 spans 14 residues. The germline gives CDR1 MDHEN, CDR2 SYDVKM. DNA for the CDR3: TGTGCCAGCAGTTTAGGGGGACAGAGAAACATTCAGTACTTC. Its translation is CASSLGGQRNIQYF.

This clonotype was counted ten times or more. Given a much more abundant clone one base away, this may be a read error. The chain couples TRBV10-3 to TRBJ2-7; D remains ambiguous. The CDR3 loop spans 13 amino acids. Per germline, CDR1 ENHRY and CDR2 SYGVKD. CDR3 nucleotides: TGTGCCATCAGGGAGTCGACGGGCCACGAGCAGTACTTC. Translating it yields CAIRESTGHEQYF.

Points on this clonotype: This could be a read error, since a much larger clone is one nucleotide away. The chain recombines TRBV25-1 with TRBJ1-2; possibly TRBD1 for D (6 bases). The ends were cut back, 4 bases at V and 4 bases at J, with 13 bases in the middle. CDR1 MGHDK and CDR2 SYGVNS come from the germline V gene. This CDR3 is 14 amino acids long. CDR3: CASSGTVRGYGYTF. CDR3 nucleotides: TGTGCCAGCAGTGGGACAGTCAGGGGCTATGGCTACACCTTC.

A few counts support this clonotype. The chain uses TRBV20-1 and TRBJ2-7, with D maybe TRBD2 (5 bases). Germline assignment: CDR1 DFQATT and CDR2 SNEGSKA (reference sequence). Trimming left V 0 bases short and J 2 bases short, with 23 bases between. CDR3 length equals 18 residues. CDR3 protein: CSARDPGLSQILAYEQYF. The CDR3 nucleotides read TGCAGTGCTAGAGATCCAGGACTGAGCCAAATTTTGGCCTACGAGCAGTACTTC.

This chain uses TRBV27 with TRBJ2-7; no reliable D call. V was clipped by 4 bases and J by 0 bases, with 7 bases between them. Germline loops: CDR1 MNHEY, CDR2 SMNVEV (reference sequence). This CDR3 spans 13 amino acids. CDR3 nucleotide sequence: TGTGCCAGCAGTTGGGCAAGCTCCTACGAGCAGTACTTC. The encoded protein is CASSWASSYEQYF.

On this clonotype: A much bigger clone sits one base away, suggesting this may be a read error. The chain joins TRBV12-3 or TRBV12-4 to TRBJ2-7; D may be TRBD2 (5 bases). The length of the CDR3 is 15 residues. The CDR3 nucleotides read TGTGCCAACAGTCCTGGAGTGGCGGGCCCCCTCGAGCAGTACTTC. Translated: CANSPGVAGPLEQYF.

There are many counts of this clonotype. V gene TRBV4-1 combines with J gene TRBJ2-7, with 8 positions matching TRBD1. The CDR3 has 14 amino acids. Trimming removed 9 bases from V and 0 bases from J; junction bases left unmatched: 7. Germline CDR1 and CDR2: MGHRA and YSYEKL. CDR3 protein: CASSPGQDSYEQYF. The CDR3 DNA is TGCGCCAGTTCACCGGGACAGGACTCCTACGAGCAGTACTTC.